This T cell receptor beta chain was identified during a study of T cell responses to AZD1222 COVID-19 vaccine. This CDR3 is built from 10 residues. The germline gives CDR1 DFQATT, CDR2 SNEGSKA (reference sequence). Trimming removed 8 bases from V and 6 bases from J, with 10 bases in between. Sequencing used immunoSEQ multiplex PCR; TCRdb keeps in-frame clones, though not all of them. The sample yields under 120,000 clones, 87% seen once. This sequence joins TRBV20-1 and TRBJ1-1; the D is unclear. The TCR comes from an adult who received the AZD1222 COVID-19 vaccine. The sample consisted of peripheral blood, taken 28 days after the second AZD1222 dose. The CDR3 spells CSLRFSEAFF. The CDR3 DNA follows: TGCAGTCTAAGGTTTTCTGAAGCTTTCTTT.